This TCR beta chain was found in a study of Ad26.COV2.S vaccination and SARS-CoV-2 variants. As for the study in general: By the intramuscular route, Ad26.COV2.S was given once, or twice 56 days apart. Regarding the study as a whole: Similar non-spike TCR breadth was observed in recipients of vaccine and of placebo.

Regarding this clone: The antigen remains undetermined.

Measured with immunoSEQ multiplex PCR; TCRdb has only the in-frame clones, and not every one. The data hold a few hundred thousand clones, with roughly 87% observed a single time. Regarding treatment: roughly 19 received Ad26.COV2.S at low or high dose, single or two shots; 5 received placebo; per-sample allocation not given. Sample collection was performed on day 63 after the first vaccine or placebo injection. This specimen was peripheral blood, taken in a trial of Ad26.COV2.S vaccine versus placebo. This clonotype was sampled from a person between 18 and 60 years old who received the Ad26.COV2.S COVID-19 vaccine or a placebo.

CDR3 loop: CASRPSGQGYGYTF. The CDR3 nucleotides are TGTGCCAGCAGACCATCGGGACAGGGCTATGGCTACACCTTC. This sequence joins TRBV6-5 and TRBJ1-2, with 9 bases that match TRBD1. The germline gives CDR1 MNHEY, CDR2 SVGAGI. V gave up 6 bases and J gave up 4 bases; unmatched junction bases: 6. The CDR3 contains 14 residues.